This passage covers 17 T cell receptor beta chains from one sample sequenced in a study of regulatory T cells in long-lasting Graves disease. CDR3 regions were amplified by Arm-PCR using iRepertoire HTBI primers to build TCR beta libraries. TCRdb ran MiXCR on the multiplex PCR reads and lists one entry per CDR3 protein. The table records about 350,000 distinct CDR3 sequences, over 15% of them present only once. The time point was: newly diagnosed GD, antithyroid drugs for less than 3 months. Scientists built the TCR library using RNA that was extracted from PBMCs. These same data were also listed under a study on T cells in Graves' hyperthyroidism and ophthalmopathy.

The sequencing here drew on peripheral blood mononuclear cells (PBMCs), taken at new diagnosis, from a patient treated with antithyroid drugs. The receptors stem from a man aged 40-49 years with Graves disease.

This clonotype was found many times. The chain is built from TRBV2 and TRBJ1-1; D might be TRBD1 (5 bases). Germline-derived CDR1 and CDR2 are SNHLY and FYNNEI. The CDR3 loop spans 13 amino acids. Trimming pared 8 bases from V and 4 bases from J, leaving 14 bases between. CDR3 in DNA: TGTGCCAGCCCCATCGGAGGGGCCACTGAAGCTTTCTTT. Amino acids: CASPIGGATEAFF.

At least ten counts were recorded for this clonotype. The chain is built from TRBV12-3 or TRBV12-4 and TRBJ1-1; no clear D gene. Trimming took 6 bases from V and 1 from J, leaving 9 bases between them. The CDR3 extends over 13 amino acids. The DNA of the CDR3 is TGTGCCAGCAGGGCTCAGAGGAACACTGAAGCTTTCTTT. Residues: CASRAQRNTEAFF.

The chain recombines TRBV5-1 with TRBJ2-5; D is unclear. This CDR3 has 17 residues. CDR1 is SGHRS, CDR2 YFSETQ, per germline. V lost 4 bases to trimming and J lost 1 base, with 20 bases between them. The CDR3 region is CASSQGFVWDGQETQYF. The DNA for the CDR3 is TGCGCCAGCAGCCAAGGATTCGTGTGGGATGGCCAAGAGACCCAGTACTTC.

This clonotype has at least ten counts. One end of the junction fails to match germline, which may point to a read error. The chain has TRBV9 and TRBJ1-1; tentatively, D is TRBD1 (6 bases). CDR1 SGDLS and CDR2 YYNGEE come from the germline V gene. This CDR3 is built from 14 residues. The DNA for the CDR3 is TGCGCCAGCAGCTTGGAAAGGGGGGCCACTGAAGCTTTCTTT. It is translated as CASSLERGATEAFF.

There are many counts of this clonotype. The V and J genes are TRBV3-1 and TRBJ1-1; the D is unclear. CDR1 and CDR2 (germline): LGHDT, YNNKEL (reference sequence). The V and J ends lost 4 bases and 10 bases respectively, with 16 bases between them. The CDR3 runs 13 residues. The CDR3 is CASSLSLGLGAFF. The CDR3 DNA is TGTGCCAGCAGCCTCAGTCTCGGCTTAGGAGCTTTCTTT.

In its sample, this clonotype was seen many times. The gene calls are TRBV6-1 and TRBJ2-2, with 7 bases aligning to TRBD1. CDR1 and CDR2 (germline): MNHNS, SASEGT. Trimming removed 5 bases from V and 2 bases from J; junction bases left unmatched: 11. The length of the CDR3 is 17 residues. In DNA form, the CDR3 reads TGTGCCAGCAGTCCTCAGACAGGGATGGGCAACACCGGGGAGCTGTTTTTT. This translates into CASSPQTGMGNTGELFF.

This clonotype occurred a few times. The V gene is TRBV6-1, the J gene TRBJ1-6; D gene unclear. Trimming left V 4 bases short and J 8 bases short, with 12 bases between. The germline CDR1 and CDR2 sequences are MNHNS and SASEGT. The CDR3 is made up of 14 amino acids. The CDR3 DNA follows: TGTGCCAGCAGTGTCGGGGTTGTGGATTCACCCCTCCACTTT. Translation: CASSVGVVDSPLHF.

This clonotype turned up a few times. The V call is TRBV7-9, the J call TRBJ1-2, with D tentatively TRBD1 (5 bases). CDR3 length: 13 amino acids. V shed 0 bases and J shed 7 bases, with 9 bases lying between them. Germline CDR1 and CDR2: SEHNR and FQNEAQ (reference sequence). The CDR3 loop reads CASSLAREGGYTF. The CDR3 DNA reads as TGTGCCAGCAGCTTAGCCAGGGAGGGTGGCTACACCTTC.

This chain connects TRBV3-1 to TRBJ1-5; D is perhaps TRBD1 (5 bases). Per the germline V gene, CDR1 is LGHDT and CDR2 is YNNKEL (reference sequence). The CDR3 runs to 13 residues. Trimming took 1 base from V and 10 from J, leaving 11 bases between them. DNA of the CDR3: TGTGCCAGCAGCCAAGGAGCAGGGAACCCCCAGCATTTT. It translates to CASSQGAGNPQHF.

This clonotype was seen more than once but under ten times. This sequence joins TRBV7-2 and TRBJ2-4; D not certain. Germline V gives CDR1 SGHTA, CDR2 FQGNSA. The V end was cut by 2 bases, the J end by 0 bases, with 8 bases between. The CDR3 is made up of 15 amino acids. This chain's CDR3 is CASSLLGLAKNIQYF. The CDR3 region has the DNA TGTGCCAGCAGCTTATTAGGGCTAGCCAAAAACATTCAGTACTTC.

About this clonotype: At one end, the junction sequence differs from germline, possibly due to a read error. This rearrangement joins TRBV5-1 to TRBJ2-1; 10 nucleotides match TRBD2. Germline CDR1 is SGHRS and CDR2 is YFSETQ. This CDR3 has 16 residues. DNA of the CDR3: TGCGCCAGCAGCACTCTAGCGGGGGCCTTTCGGGAGACCCAGTCCTTC. This encodes CASSTLAGAFRETQSF. The variable domain in full, completed from reference TRBV5-1 and TRBJ2-1, reads KAGVTQTPRYLIKTRGQQVTLSCSPISGHRSVSWYQQTPGQGLQFLFEYFSETQRNKGNFPGRFSGRQFSNSRSEMNVSTLELGDSALYLCASSTLAGAFRETQSFGPGTRLTVL.

This clonotype appeared many times. J is TRBJ2-3 and V is TRBV9; 7 bases are a match to TRBD1. J lost 7 bases, V lost 3 bases, and 5 bases had no gene match. This CDR3 has 13 residues. CDR1 is SGDLS and CDR2 is YYNGEE in the germline V gene. The chain's CDR3 is CASSGRQGYTQYF. The CDR3 DNA sequence: TGTGCCAGCAGCGGAAGACAGGGTTATACGCAGTATTTT. Complete variable domain (other parts from reference TRBV9 and TRBJ2-3): DSGVTQTPKHLITATGQRVTLRCSPRSGDLSVYWYQQSLDQGLQFLIQYYNGEERAKGNILERFSAQQFPDLHSELNLSSLELGDSALYFCASSGRQGYTQYFGPGTRLTVL.

There are many counts of this clonotype. This rearrangement joins TRBV27 to TRBJ2-5; perhaps TRBD1 as D (6 bases). Trimming removed 3 bases from V and 5 bases from J, with 10 bases in between. Germline V lookup: CDR1 MNHEY, CDR2 SMNVEV (reference sequence). The CDR3 is 13 residues long. This CDR3 is CASSFLGQETQYF. CDR3 bases: TGTGCCAGCAGTTTCTTAGGACAGGAGACCCAGTACTTC.

This clonotype showed up many times. V usage is TRBV28 and J usage is TRBJ1-2, with a tentative D call TRBD1 (6 bases). V was cut by 2 bases and J by 8 bases, with 24 bases left in between. The CDR3 extends over 17 amino acids. Germline-derived CDR1 and CDR2 are MDHEN and SYDVKM. Here the CDR3 DNA reads TGTGCCAGCAGTTTACTCTACACGGGGGGGACAAACCAGGGCTACACCTTC. Its translation: CASSLLYTGGTNQGYTF.

This clonotype was found many times. The chain employs TRBV9 and TRBJ1-2; the match to TRBD1 covers 12 bases. CDR1 SGDLS and CDR2 YYNGEE come from the germline V gene. The J segment lost 2 bases and the V segment lost 5 bases, leaving 7 bases of the junction unmatched. The CDR3 totals 16 residues. The CDR3 DNA reads TGTGCCAGCAGTACCGGGACAGGGGGCGTCAACTATGGCTACACCTTC. Protein sequence: CASSTGTGGVNYGYTF.

The chain carries TRBV3-1 and TRBJ2-3; D unclear. The V gene lost 1 base and the J gene lost 5 bases, with 10 bases spanning the gap. The CDR3 consists of 14 residues. Germline-derived CDR1 and CDR2 are LGHDT and YNNKEL (reference sequence). The CDR3 is CASSQGFNEDTQYF. CDR3 coding DNA: TGTGCCAGCAGCCAAGGGTTTAACGAAGATACGCAGTATTTT.

There are many counts of this clonotype. V is TRBV6-5 and J is TRBJ2-7; no firm D call. The germline V gene encodes CDR1 MNHEY and CDR2 SVGAGI. Trimming shortened V by 2 bases and J by 4 bases, and 9 bases separated the two germline ends. CDR3 length: 13 residues. The CDR3 sequence: CASSYRQQYEQYF. CDR3 DNA: TGTGCCAGCAGTTACAGACAACAATACGAGCAGTACTTC.